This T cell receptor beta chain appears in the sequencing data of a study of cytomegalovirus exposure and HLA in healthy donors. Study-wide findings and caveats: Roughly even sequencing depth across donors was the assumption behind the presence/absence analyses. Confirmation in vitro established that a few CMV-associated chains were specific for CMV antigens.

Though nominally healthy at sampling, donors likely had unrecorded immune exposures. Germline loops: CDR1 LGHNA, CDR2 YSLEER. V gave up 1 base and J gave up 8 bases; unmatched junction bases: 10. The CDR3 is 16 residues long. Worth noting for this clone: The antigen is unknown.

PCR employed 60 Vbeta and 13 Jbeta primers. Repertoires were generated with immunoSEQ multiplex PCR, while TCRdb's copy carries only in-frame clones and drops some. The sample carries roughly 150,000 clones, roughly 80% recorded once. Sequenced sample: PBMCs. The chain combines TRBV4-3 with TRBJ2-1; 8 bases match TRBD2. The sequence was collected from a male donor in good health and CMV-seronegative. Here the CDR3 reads CASSQGGGGPRDEQFF. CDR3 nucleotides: TGCGCCAGCAGCCAAGGGGGCGGGGGGCCAAGGGATGAGCAGTTCTTC.